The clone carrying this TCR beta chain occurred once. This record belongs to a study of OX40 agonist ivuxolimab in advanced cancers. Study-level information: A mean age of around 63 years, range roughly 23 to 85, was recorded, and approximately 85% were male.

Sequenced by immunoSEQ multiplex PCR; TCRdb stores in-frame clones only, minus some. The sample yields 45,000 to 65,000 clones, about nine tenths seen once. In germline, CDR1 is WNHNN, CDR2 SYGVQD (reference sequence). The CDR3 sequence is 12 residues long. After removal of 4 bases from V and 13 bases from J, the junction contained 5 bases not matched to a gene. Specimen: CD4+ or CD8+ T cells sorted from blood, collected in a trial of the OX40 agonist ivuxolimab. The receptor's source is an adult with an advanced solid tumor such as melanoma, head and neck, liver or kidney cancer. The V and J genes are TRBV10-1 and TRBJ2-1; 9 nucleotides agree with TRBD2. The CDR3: CASSVAGGGQFF. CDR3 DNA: TGCGCCAGCAGTGTTGCGGGAGGGGGTCAGTTCTTC.